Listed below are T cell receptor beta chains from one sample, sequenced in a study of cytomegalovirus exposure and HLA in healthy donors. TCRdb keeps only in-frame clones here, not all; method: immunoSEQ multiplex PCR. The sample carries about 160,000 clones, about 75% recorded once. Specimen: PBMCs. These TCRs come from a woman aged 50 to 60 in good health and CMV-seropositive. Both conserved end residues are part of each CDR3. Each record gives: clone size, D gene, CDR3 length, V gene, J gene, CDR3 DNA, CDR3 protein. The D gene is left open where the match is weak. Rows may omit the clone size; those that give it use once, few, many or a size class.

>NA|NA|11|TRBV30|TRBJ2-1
TGTGCCTCCTTTCGCGGGGATGAGCAGTTCTTC
CASFRGDEQFF
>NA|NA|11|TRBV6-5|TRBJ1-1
TGTGCCAGTGGTAGGAACACTGAAGCTTTCTTT
CASGRNTEAFF
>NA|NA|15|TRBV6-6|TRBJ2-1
TGTGCCAGCAGTTTTTACGCCGTTAGCGGTTATGAGCAGTTCTTC
CASSFYAVSGYEQFF
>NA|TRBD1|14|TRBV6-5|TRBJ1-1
TGTGCCAGCAGTGGCGGAGGGACAGCCACTGAAGCTTTCTTT
CASSGGGTATEAFF
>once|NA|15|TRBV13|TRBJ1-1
TGTGCCAGCAGCTTGGGGCGGGGGGCGGTCACTGAAGCTTTCTTT
CASSLGRGAVTEAFF
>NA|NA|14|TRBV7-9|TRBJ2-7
TGTGCCAGCAGCTTAATGCCGCGAGTAGCCGAGCAGTACTTC
CASSLMPRVAEQYF
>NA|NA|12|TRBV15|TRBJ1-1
TGTGCCACCGGGTGGGGGGACACTGAAGCTTTCTTT
CATGWGDTEAFF
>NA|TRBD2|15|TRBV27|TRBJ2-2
TGTGCCAGCAGGCCTACTAGCGGCCGTGGGGGGGAGCTGTTTTTT
CASRPTSGRGGELFF
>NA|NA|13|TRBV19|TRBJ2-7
TGTGCCAGTAGTCACAGCAGTTCAGACGAGCAGTACTTC
CASSHSSSDEQYF
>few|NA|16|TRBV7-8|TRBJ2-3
TGTGCCAGCAGCTCTCTGATAGGACAAGGCACAGATACGCAGTATTTT
CASSSLIGQGTDTQYF
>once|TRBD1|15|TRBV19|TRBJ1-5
TGTGCCAGTAGTAGCGGACAGGGCTACAATCAGCCCCAGCATTTT
CASSSGQGYNQPQHF
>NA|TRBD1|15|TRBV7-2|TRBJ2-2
TGTGCCAGCAGCTTTCAGGGGGCGATAGGTGGGGAGCTGTTTTTT
CASSFQGAIGGELFF
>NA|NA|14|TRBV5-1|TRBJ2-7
TGCGCCAGCAGCTTGGCCGGTCAGGCCTACGAGCAGTACTTC
CASSLAGQAYEQYF
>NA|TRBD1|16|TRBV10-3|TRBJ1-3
TGTGCCATCAGTGATTCTACAGGGGGACTGGCAAACACCATATATTTT
CAISDSTGGLANTIYF
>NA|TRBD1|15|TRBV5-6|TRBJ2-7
TGTGCCAGCAGCTTGGGGACAGGAGTCTCCTACGAGCAGTACTTC
CASSLGTGVSYEQYF
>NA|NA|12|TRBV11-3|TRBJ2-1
TGTGCCAGCAGCTTACAATACAATGAGCAGTTCTTC
CASSLQYNEQFF
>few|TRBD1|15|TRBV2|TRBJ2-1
TGTGCCAGCAGTGAAGCACGGGGACAGTACAATGAGCAGTTCTTC
CASSEARGQYNEQFF
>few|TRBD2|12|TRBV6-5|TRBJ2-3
TGTGCCAGCACGGGGGGGGCAGATACGCAGTATTTT
CASTGGADTQYF
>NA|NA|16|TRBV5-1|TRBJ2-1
TGCGCCAGCAGCTTGGCCGGTGGGGGGACTGAGGGTGAGCAGTTCTTC
CASSLAGGGTEGEQFF
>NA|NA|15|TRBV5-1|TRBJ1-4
TGCGCCAGCAGCCCGGCAGCAGGCATGGAAGAAAAACTGTTTTTT
CASSPAAGMEEKLFF
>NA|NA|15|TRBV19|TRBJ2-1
TGTGCCAGTAGTATAGTCGCGGAATCCTACAATGAGCAGTTCTTC
CASSIVAESYNEQFF
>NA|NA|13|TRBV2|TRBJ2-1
TGTGCCAGCAGTGGCCCAACAGGGCGTGAGCAGTTCTTC
CASSGPTGREQFF